The 8 T cell receptor beta chains below were found in one sample sequenced in a study of response to subunit inactivated influenza vaccine. TCRdb re-derived calls from the RT-PCR reads in MiXCR, one entry per CDR3 protein. The data hold about 700,000 distinct CDR3 sequences, with 14% observed a single time. The source was PBMCs from blood, collected roughly 2 weeks before vaccination. Receptors were obtained from a man aged 50-59 years who received an inactivated influenza vaccine.

CDR3 region: CSARGSKVDEQYF. Written as DNA, the CDR3 is TGCAGTGCAAGGGGCTCGAAGGTCGACGAGCAGTACTTC. V and J are TRBV20-1 and TRBJ2-7, with a possible D match to TRBD1 (5 bases). V dropped 6 bases and J dropped 5 bases, with 17 bases sitting between them. Germline lookup yields CDR1 DFQATT and CDR2 SNEGSKA (reference sequence). This CDR3 contains 13 residues.

This chain links TRBV5-1 with TRBJ2-2, with D tentatively TRBD1 (5 bases). Germline values: CDR1 SGHRS, CDR2 YFSETQ. V lost 6 bases and J lost 7, with 13 bases in between. The CDR3 sequence is 13 residues long. The DNA of the CDR3 is TGCGCCAGCAACCTTAGGGGTCACGGGGAGCTGTTTTTT. This translates into CASNLRGHGELFF.

A few counts support this clonotype. The V call is TRBV2, the J call TRBJ2-3; no reliable D call. V gave up 3 bases and J gave up 5 bases, with 9 bases separating them. CDR3 length: 13 amino acids. Per germline, CDR1 SNHLY and CDR2 FYNNEI. CDR3 residues: CASSDRGRDTQYF. The CDR3 nucleotides read TGTGCCAGCAGTGACCGAGGTAGAGATACGCAGTATTTT.

This clonotype was found many times. V usage is TRBV12-3 or TRBV12-4 and J usage is TRBJ2-7, with D hard to call. V was pared by 2 bases and J by 4 bases, with 9 bases between. CDR3 length: 13 amino acids. The CDR3 reads CASSLNGRYEQYF. CDR3 nucleotide sequence: TGTGCCAGCAGTTTAAACGGACGGTACGAGCAGTACTTC.

The J gene is TRBJ2-3, the V gene TRBV7-2; 9 bases match TRBD2. The germline V gene encodes CDR1 SGHTA and CDR2 FQGNSA. CDR3 size: 16 residues. Trimming cost V 3 bases and J 1 base; bases outside gene matches: 5. The CDR3 sequence: CASSFWGGRGTDTQYF. CDR3 nucleotides: TGTGCCAGCAGCTTTTGGGGCGGGAGGGGCACAGATACGCAGTATTTT.

The chain joins TRBV29-1 to TRBJ2-6, with TRBD2 identical over 7 bases. The CDR3 contains 15 residues. Trimming at V came to 6 bases and at J to 2 bases, leaving 7 bases not matched to a gene. CDR1 and CDR2 (germline): SQVTM, ANQGSEA. CDR3 amino acids: CSVRGGRAGANVLTF. CDR3 bases: TGCAGCGTGAGGGGAGGGAGAGCTGGGGCCAACGTCCTGACTTTC.

This clonotype has more than one count but fewer than ten. The CDR3 reads CATTVGRGRENTEAFF. As DNA, the CDR3 is TGTGCCACCACAGTGGGCAGGGGGCGCGAGAACACTGAAGCTTTCTTT. The chain uses TRBV28 and TRBJ1-1, with 8 nucleotides matching TRBD1. The CDR3 consists of 16 residues. V was clipped by 10 bases and J by 1 base; unmatched bases: 14. CDR1 is MDHEN and CDR2 is SYDVKM in the germline V gene. Full variable domain (remainder filled in from reference TRBV28 and TRBJ1-1): DVKVTQSSRYLVKRTGEKVFLECVQDMDHENMFWYRQDPGLGLRLIYFSYDVKMKEKGDIPEGYSVSREKKERFSLILESASTNQTSMYLCATTVGRGRENTEAFFGQGTRLTVV.

The rearrangement joins TRBV5-1 to TRBJ1-1; D is perhaps TRBD1 (5 bases). The CDR3 sequence is 18 residues long. V was pared by 3 bases and J by 0 bases, with 21 bases between. In germline, CDR1 is SGHRS, CDR2 YFSETQ. The CDR3 here is CASSSTGRAGFMNTEAFF. As DNA, the CDR3 is TGCGCCAGCAGCTCCACCGGACGGGCAGGGTTCATGAACACTGAAGCTTTCTTT.